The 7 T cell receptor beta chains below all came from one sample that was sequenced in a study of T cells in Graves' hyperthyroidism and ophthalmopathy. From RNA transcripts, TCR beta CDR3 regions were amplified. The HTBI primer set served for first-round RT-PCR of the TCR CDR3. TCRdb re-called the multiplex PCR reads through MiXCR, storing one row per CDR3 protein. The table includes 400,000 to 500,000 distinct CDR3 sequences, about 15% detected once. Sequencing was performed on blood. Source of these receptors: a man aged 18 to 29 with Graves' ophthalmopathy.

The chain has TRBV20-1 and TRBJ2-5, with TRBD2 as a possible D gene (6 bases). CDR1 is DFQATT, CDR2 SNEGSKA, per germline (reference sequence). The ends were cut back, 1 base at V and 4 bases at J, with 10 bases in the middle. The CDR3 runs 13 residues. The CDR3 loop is CSARAGVPETQYF. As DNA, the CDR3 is TGCAGTGCTAGAGCGGGGGTCCCAGAGACCCAGTACTTC.

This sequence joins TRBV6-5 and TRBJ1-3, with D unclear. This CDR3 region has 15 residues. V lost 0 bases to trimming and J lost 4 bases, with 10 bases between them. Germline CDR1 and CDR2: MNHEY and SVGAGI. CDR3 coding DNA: TGTGCCAGCAGTTACTCGACTGCGGGAGGAAACACCATATATTTT. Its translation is CASSYSTAGGNTIYF.

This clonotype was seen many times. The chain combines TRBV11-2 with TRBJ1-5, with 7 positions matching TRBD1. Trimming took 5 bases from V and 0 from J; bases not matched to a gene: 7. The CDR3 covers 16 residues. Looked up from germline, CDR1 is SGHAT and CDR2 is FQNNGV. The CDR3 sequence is CASSPLTGVSNQPQHF. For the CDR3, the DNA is TGTGCCAGCAGCCCACTAACAGGGGTTAGCAATCAGCCCCAGCATTTT.

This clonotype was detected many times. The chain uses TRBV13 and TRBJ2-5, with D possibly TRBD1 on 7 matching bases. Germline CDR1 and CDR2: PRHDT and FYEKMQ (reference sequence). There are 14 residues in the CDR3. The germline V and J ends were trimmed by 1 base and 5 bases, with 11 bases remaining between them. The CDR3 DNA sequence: TGTGCCAGCAGCTTAGAACCAGGGGGGGAGACCCAGTACTTC. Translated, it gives CASSLEPGGETQYF.

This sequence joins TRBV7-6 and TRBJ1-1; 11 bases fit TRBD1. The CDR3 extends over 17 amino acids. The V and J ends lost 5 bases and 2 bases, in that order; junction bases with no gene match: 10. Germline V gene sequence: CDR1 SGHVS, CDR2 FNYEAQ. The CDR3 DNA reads TGTGCCAGCAGCCCTATAGGACAGGGGGCGGCAAACACTGAAGCTTTCTTT. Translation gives CASSPIGQGAANTEAFF.

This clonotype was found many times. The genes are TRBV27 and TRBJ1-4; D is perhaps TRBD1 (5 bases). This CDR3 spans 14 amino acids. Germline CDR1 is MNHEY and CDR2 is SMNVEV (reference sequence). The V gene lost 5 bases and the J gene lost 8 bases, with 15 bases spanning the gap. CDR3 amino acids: CASSPGGSREKLFF. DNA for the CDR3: TGTGCCAGCAGTCCTGGGGGTTCTCGCGAAAAACTGTTTTTT.

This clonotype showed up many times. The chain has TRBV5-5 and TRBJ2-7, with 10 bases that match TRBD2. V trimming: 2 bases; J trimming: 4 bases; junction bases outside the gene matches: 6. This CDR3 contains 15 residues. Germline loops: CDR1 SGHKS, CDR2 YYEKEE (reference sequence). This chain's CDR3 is CASSFSSGGGYEQYF. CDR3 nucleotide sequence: TGTGCCAGCAGCTTCTCTAGCGGGGGTGGGTACGAGCAGTACTTC.